The source of this T cell receptor beta chain is a study of blood T cells in healthy people across ages. Then a second PCR, running roughly 6 to 12 cycles, was carried out with a sample-barcoded 5' primer and a J-beta primer mix. In TCRdb, the 5' RACE reads were re-called with MiXCR into one record per CDR3 protein. The data show approximately 490,000 distinct CDR3 sequences, less than 25% seen once. CDR3 size: 13 residues. The germline V and J ends were trimmed by 7 bases and 0 bases, with 9 bases remaining between them. Germline lookup yields CDR1 SGDLS and CDR2 YYNGEE. This sample was also put to use in a study of T cells of mothers and their children.

The chain uses TRBV9 and TRBJ2-3; D gene uncertain. This sequence was found in a boy aged 10-17 years in good health. Sequencing was performed on blood. CDR3 sequence: CASGDWSTDTQYF. The CDR3 DNA is TGTGCCAGCGGAGACTGGAGCACAGATACGCAGTATTTT.